Listed here are 27 T cell receptor beta chains from one sample, sequenced in a study of T cells expressing NK-cell markers. TCRdb reprocessed the 5' RACE reads, keeping one entry per CDR3 protein, no DNA. This listing includes hundreds of thousands of distinct CDR3 sequences. The material sequenced was blood T cells: a sorted CD56 or NKG2C T cell subset, CD4+ or CD8+ T cells, or bulk PBMC T cells (not recorded which). The receptor set was obtained from a woman aged 18 to 75 in good health.

Here the CDR3 reads CSASPILAKNIQYF. The J gene is TRBJ2-4, the V gene TRBV20-1. There are 14 residues in the CDR3. Germline V gene data show CDR1 as DFQATT and CDR2 as SNEGSKA (reference sequence).

The rearrangement links TRBV3-1 to TRBJ2-3; TCRdb calls TRBD2, which cannot be checked without DNA. Germline CDR1 LGHDT, CDR2 YNNKEL (reference sequence). The CDR3 spans 14 residues. CDR3 sequence: CASSRDSSTDTQYF.

The rearrangement joins TRBV29-1 to TRBJ2-6; the D call of TRBD1 rests on TCRdb alone, since no DNA is present to check it. The CDR3 is made up of 16 amino acids. Germline lookup yields CDR1 SQVTM and CDR2 ANQGSEA. CDR3 region: CSVDGTGLSGANVLTF.

The rearrangement links TRBV4-3 to TRBJ2-3; the D gene TCRdb calls, TRBD2, cannot be checked with no DNA. Germline CDR1 and CDR2: LGHNA and YSLEER. The CDR3 spans 20 residues. CDR3 sequence reads: CASSQPQGPGLAGALDTQYF.

The CDR3 protein is CSDEGYTEAFF. The chain employs TRBV29-1 and TRBJ1-1; TCRdb proposes TRBD1, but this gene call is untestable without DNA. The CDR3 is 11 residues long. The germline gives CDR1 SQVTM, CDR2 ANQGSEA.

The V and J genes are TRBV7-9 and TRBJ2-2; TCRdb outputs TRBD2, but without DNA this stays unchecked. This CDR3 is 15 amino acids long. CDR1 SEHNR and CDR2 FQNEAQ come from the germline V gene (reference sequence). The CDR3 reads CASSLGRTNTGELFF.

This chain links TRBV5-1 with TRBJ2-3. This CDR3 contains 15 residues. Germline V gene lookup returns CDR1 SGHRS and CDR2 YFSETQ. The CDR3 spells CASSLLDRNTDTQYF.

The rearrangement links TRBV10-3 to TRBJ2-7; without DNA, the TCRdb call of TRBD1 cannot be checked. Looked up from germline, CDR1 is ENHRY and CDR2 is SYGVKD. The length of the CDR3 is 15 residues. The CDR3 is CAINAGQAPSYEQYF.

The chain is built from TRBV28 and TRBJ2-2; the D call from TCRdb, TRBD2, cannot be confirmed without DNA. This CDR3 has 14 residues. Germline V gene data show CDR1 as MDHEN and CDR2 as SYDVKM. CDR3 in amino acids: CASRPSGWGGELFF.

The chain recombines TRBV3-1 with TRBJ2-5; lacking DNA, the TRBD1 call made by TCRdb goes unchecked. This CDR3 has 15 amino acids. The germline V gene has CDR1 LGHDT and CDR2 YNNKEL (reference sequence). The CDR3 sequence is CASSRTGFGQETQYF.

V is TRBV25-1 and J is TRBJ2-3. The CDR3 covers 14 residues. Germline-derived CDR1 and CDR2 are MGHDK and SYGVNS. The CDR3 reads CASSGVGSADTQYF.

The chain has TRBV5-8 and TRBJ1-4; the TCRdb call, TRBD1, lacks DNA for checking. In germline, CDR1 is SGHTS, CDR2 YDEGEE. This CDR3 contains 15 residues. The CDR3 sequence: CASSRGSTTNEKLFF.

The rearrangement joins TRBV12-3 or TRBV12-4 to TRBJ2-1. The CDR3 sequence is 15 residues long. The CDR3 spells CASSSWSTTYNEQFF.

The CDR3 loop is CASSLDSGSTYNEQFF. The rearrangement uses TRBV7-3 and TRBJ2-1; there is no DNA to check the TCRdb D call of TRBD2. The CDR3 runs to 16 residues. Germline CDR1 and CDR2: SGHTA and FQGTGA.

The CDR3 is CASSERPSGGYTF. The rearrangement links TRBV10-1 to TRBJ1-2. The length of the CDR3 is 13 residues. The germline V gene encodes CDR1 WNHNN and CDR2 SYGVQD (reference sequence).

The chain uses TRBV14 and TRBJ2-1; TCRdb's D call, TRBD1, is unchecked because there is no DNA. The CDR3 spans 19 residues. The V gene's germline CDR1 is SGHDN and CDR2 FVKESK. CDR3 sequence reads: CASSGYFSGELSSYNEQFF.

V and J are TRBV5-1 and TRBJ2-5; TCRdb names TRBD1, which stays unverified in the absence of DNA. CDR3 size: 15 residues. Germline values: CDR1 SGHRS, CDR2 YFSETQ. CDR3 amino acids: CASSLLGAPQETQYF. The full variable domain, in which reference TRBV5-1 and TRBJ2-5 provide the parts outside the CDR3, is KAGVTQTPRYLIKTRGQQVTLSCSPISGHRSVSWYQQTPGQGLQFLFEYFSETQRNKGNFPGRFSGRQFSNSRSEMNVSTLELGDSALYLCASSLLGAPQETQYFGPGTRLLVL.

The chain uses TRBV6-1 and TRBJ2-1; the D call from TCRdb, TRBD2, cannot be confirmed without DNA. CDR3 length: 14 amino acids. Germline V gives CDR1 MNHNS, CDR2 SASEGT. CDR3 sequence: CASERLAGDREQFF.

The rearrangement uses TRBV5-1 and TRBJ2-7; TCRdb selects TRBD2, and the lack of DNA leaves this call unchecked. The V gene's germline CDR1 is SGHRS and CDR2 YFSETQ. The CDR3 loop spans 17 amino acids. This CDR3 is CASSRGTSGIEPYEQYF.

This chain uses TRBV9 with TRBJ2-3; no DNA is available, so the TRBD2 call from TCRdb remains unchecked. In germline, CDR1 is SGDLS, CDR2 YYNGEE. CDR3 size: 15 residues. CDR3 residues: CASSVDGGMTDTQYF.

The chain links TRBV24-1 to TRBJ2-3; the TCRdb D gene call, TRBD1, has no DNA to confirm it. The CDR3 is made up of 14 amino acids. Germline V CDR1 and CDR2: KGHDR, SFDVKD. The CDR3 is CATSDRGGPDTQYF.

CDR3 residues: CASTEPPGQLNTEAFF. The genes are TRBV19 and TRBJ1-1; the TCRdb D gene call, TRBD1, has no DNA to confirm it. The CDR3 totals 16 residues. Germline loops: CDR1 LNHDA, CDR2 SQIVND (reference sequence).

J is TRBJ1-1 and V is TRBV20-1. The CDR3 contains 15 residues. CDR1 and CDR2 (germline): DFQATT, SNEGSKA (reference sequence). This chain's CDR3 is CSARVPLQGRAEAFF.

The chain is built from TRBV7-6 and TRBJ2-7; TCRdb designates TRBD2, a call that cannot be tested without DNA. The CDR3 loop spans 17 amino acids. The germline CDR1 and CDR2 sequences are SGHVS and FNYEAQ. The CDR3 spells CASSLARIISGSSEQYF.

V gene TRBV9 combines with J gene TRBJ2-5. This CDR3 comprises 15 residues. Germline V CDR1 and CDR2: SGDLS, YYNGEE. This CDR3 is CASSPQSLASETQYF. Variable domain in full (rest from reference TRBV9 and TRBJ2-5): DSGVTQTPKHLITATGQRVTLRCSPRSGDLSVYWYQQSLDQGLQFLIQYYNGEERAKGNILERFSAQQFPDLHSELNLSSLELGDSALYFCASSPQSLASETQYFGPGTRLLVL.

The V gene is TRBV5-1, the J gene TRBJ2-3. There are 14 residues in the CDR3. Germline V gene data show CDR1 as SGHRS and CDR2 as YFSETQ. The CDR3 sequence: CASSWEVSADTQYF.

The chain employs TRBV6-4 and TRBJ2-1; TCRdb's D gene call, TRBD2, goes unchecked for lack of DNA. The CDR3 extends over 15 amino acids. CDR1 is MRHNA and CDR2 is SNTAGT in the germline V gene. CDR3 sequence reads: CASSVTSGRIYEQFF.